The 14 T cell receptor beta chains given below trace back to one sample, sequenced in a study of blood T cell repertoires in COVID-19 (dated by TCRdb to 2018 to 2020). The library was produced with the immunoSEQ multiplex PCR assay. Here the immuneACCESS table is served through TCRdb, limited to in-frame sequences with V and J called. Missing clones are a known gap in these copies; in checked studies unresolved V genes cover under half, and the rest lacks a known reason. A total of 200,000 to 300,000 clones appear in this sample, approximately 83% of them only once. Of the sample, around 25% falls within the top ten clones. The sequenced sample was peripheral blood. These receptor sequences come from a middle-aged man with acute or convalescent COVID-19.

Concerning this clone: Additional DNA sequences in this sample encode the identical CDR3. The chain carries TRBV18 and TRBJ1-5; TRBD1 might be the D (5 bases). The CDR3 is made up of 13 amino acids. Germline V lookup: CDR1 KGHSH, CDR2 LQKENI. Trimming removed 3 bases from V and 5 bases from J, with 8 bases in between. Written as DNA, the CDR3 is TGTGCCAGCTCACCCGGGGGGGATCAGCCCCAGCATTTT. This codes for CASSPGGDQPQHF.

The chain employs TRBV5-4 and TRBJ1-1, with no clear D. CDR1 and CDR2 from the germline V gene are SGHNT and YYREEE (reference sequence). V lost 4 bases and J 5 bases, leaving 12 bases between the germline ends. The CDR3 has 13 residues. For the CDR3, the DNA is TGTGCCAGCAGCCCTAAAATTGGTACTGAAGCTTTCTTT. Protein: CASSPKIGTEAFF. Full variable domain (outside the CDR3, taken from reference TRBV5-4 and TRBJ1-1): ETGVTQSPTHLIKTRGQQVTLRCSSQSGHNTVSWYQQALGQGPQFIFQYYREEENGRGNFPPRFSGLQFPNYSSELNVNALELDDSALYLCASSPKIGTEAFFGQGTRLTVV.

This clone was counted once. The chain recombines TRBV6-1 with TRBJ1-2, with D hard to call. The germline CDR1 and CDR2 sequences are MNHNS and SASEGT. V lost 2 bases and J 4 bases, leaving 20 bases between the germline ends. The CDR3 spans 17 residues. The CDR3, as DNA: TGTGCCAGCAGTGAAAGTATGTTGACCCCAGCGCCCTATGGCTACACCTTC. Its translation: CASSESMLTPAPYGYTF.

The CDR3 coding sequence is TGTGCCAGCAGTCGGCAGCTAGCGGGGCATGAGCAGTTCTTC. Translated: CASSRQLAGHEQFF. The V gene is TRBV2, the J gene TRBJ2-1; 9 positions match TRBD2. Germline CDR1 SNHLY, CDR2 FYNNEI. The trim removed 5 bases at V and 8 bases at J, leaving 7 bases unmatched. This CDR3 has 14 amino acids.

This chain links TRBV5-4 with TRBJ2-2; 11 bases line up with TRBD2. Unmatched junction bases numbered 7, after V lost 4 bases and J lost 5 bases. Germline CDR1 and CDR2: SGHNT and YYREEE (reference sequence). CDR3 size: 16 residues. The CDR3 nucleotides are TGTGCCAGCAGCACAGGGACTAGCGGAGGTACCGGGGAGCTGTTTTTT. Protein product: CASSTGTSGGTGELFF. The variable domain in full, completed from reference TRBV5-4 and TRBJ2-2, reads ETGVTQSPTHLIKTRGQQVTLRCSSQSGHNTVSWYQQALGQGPQFIFQYYREEENGRGNFPPRFSGLQFPNYSSELNVNALELDDSALYLCASSTGTSGGTGELFFGEGSRLTVL.

Only one count was recorded for this clone. This chain joins TRBV3-1 (or the pseudogene TRBV3-2) and TRBJ2-3; D may be TRBD2 (6 bases). CDR1 is LGHDT and CDR2 is YNNKEL in the germline V gene (reference sequence). The CDR3 has 15 amino acids. V was shortened by 3 bases and J by 4 bases, with 14 bases between the two germline ends. CDR3 sequence: CASSHTGSGPDTQYF. DNA for the CDR3: TGTGCCAGCAGCCACACCGGGAGTGGGCCAGATACGCAGTATTTT.

This clone was recorded once. The chain is built from TRBV29-1 and TRBJ1-2; D not certain. Trimming stripped 1 base from V and 7 bases from J, with 7 bases between. The CDR3 loop spans 11 amino acids. The germline V gene encodes CDR1 SQVTM and CDR2 ANQGSEA. The CDR3 sequence: CSVEAGFGYTF. In nucleotides, the CDR3 is TGCAGCGTTGAAGCGGGGTTTGGCTACACCTTC.

V is TRBV2 and J is TRBJ1-5, with 7 bases matching TRBD1. Losses at the gene ends were 5 bases for V and 0 bases for J; bases not matched to a gene: 4. CDR3 length: 15 amino acids. CDR1 SNHLY and CDR2 FYNNEI come from the germline V gene. CDR3 protein: CASSLDRDSNQPQHF. CDR3 nucleotide sequence: TGTGCCAGCAGTCTTGACAGGGATAGCAATCAGCCCCAGCATTTT. Complete variable domain (other parts from reference TRBV2 and TRBJ1-5): EPEVTQTPSHQVTQMGQEVILRCVPISNHLYFYWYRQILGQKVEFLVSFYNNEISEKSEIFDDQFSVERPDGSNFTLKIRSTKLEDSAMYFCASSLDRDSNQPQHFGDGTRLSIL.

The chain couples TRBV7-9 to TRBJ1-1; unclear D gene. CDR1 and CDR2 from the germline V gene are SEHNR and FQNEAQ (reference sequence). V lost 5 bases, J lost 1 base, and 14 bases lay in between. The CDR3 length is 15 residues. CDR3 nucleotide sequence: TGTGCCAGCAGCCCCGGTTTGGGCCAGAACACTGAAGCTTTCTTT. Translated: CASSPGLGQNTEAFF.

This chain joins TRBV11-2 and TRBJ1-2, with TRBD1 matching 8 bases. Germline lookup yields CDR1 SGHAT and CDR2 FQNNGV. The junction had 8 bases not matched to a gene; V was cut back by 4 bases and J by 4 bases. The CDR3 covers 15 residues. CDR3 amino acids: CASSSYRGYFYGYTF. CDR3 nucleotide sequence: TGTGCCAGCAGCTCCTACAGGGGGTATTTCTATGGCTACACCTTC.

The J gene is TRBJ1-1, the V gene TRBV19; 7 bases align to TRBD1. CDR3 size: 16 residues. V lost 4 bases and J lost 4; bases outside the gene matches: 12. Germline assignment: CDR1 LNHDA and CDR2 SQIVND (reference sequence). DNA of the CDR3: TGTGCCAGTAGTAGGGGGACAGTGGCGTTTACCACTGAAGCTTTCTTT. This encodes CASSRGTVAFTTEAFF.

This clone was observed once. Other DNA sequences in this specimen translate into the identical CDR3. V usage is TRBV5-1 and J usage is TRBJ2-7; 7 nucleotides agree with TRBD2. V trimming: 5 bases; J trimming: 5 bases; junction bases outside the gene matches: 13. Germline values: CDR1 SGHRS, CDR2 YFSETQ. The CDR3 consists of 15 residues. CDR3 residues: CASSSQTSTLHEQYF. The CDR3 coding sequence is TGCGCCAGCAGTTCACAGACTAGCACCCTCCACGAGCAGTACTTC.

The chain recombines TRBV29-1 with TRBJ2-5; 11 positions match TRBD1. The length of the CDR3 is 12 residues. The germline gives CDR1 SQVTM, CDR2 ANQGSEA. Trimming cost V 6 bases and J 10 bases; bases outside gene matches: 7. The CDR3 loop is CSVDGTGGDQYF. The CDR3 bases are TGCAGCGTAGATGGGACAGGGGGGGACCAGTACTTC.

In its sample, this clone was seen once. This chain links TRBV18 with TRBJ2-3, with D possibly TRBD2 on 6 matching bases. The germline CDR1 and CDR2 sequences are KGHSH and LQKENI. The V gene lost 1 base and the J gene lost 0 bases, with 14 bases spanning the gap. The CDR3 consists of 17 residues. The CDR3 DNA follows: TGTGCCAGCTCACCACTGCCTAGCGAGATTAGCACAGATACGCAGTATTTT. The encoded protein is CASSPLPSEISTDTQYF.